Described below is a single T cell receptor (beta chain) sequence and its context. Its antigen is still unknown. Base-call qualities are not available, and no considerably larger clone is one nucleotide away. From its cysteine to its phenylalanine, the CDR3 spans 12 amino acids. The entry retains the CDR3 DNA only, 36 bases that are in frame from base 1. The germline V and J ends show losses of 9 bases and 4 bases respectively, and no gene match explains 4 bases of the junction. The germline V gene (reference sequence) specifies LNHDA as CDR1 and SQIVND as CDR2. TCRbeta CDR3 regions were sequenced with the immunoSEQ Assay. After extraction, genomic DNA underwent amplification by bias-controlled multiplex PCR, followed by high-throughput sequencing. Concerning the study's data processing: To quantify the absolute abundance of every unique TCRbeta CDR3 region, sequences were collapsed and filtered. T cell fraction was estimated by normalizing TCRbeta template counts to usable DNA, with usable DNA measured through amplification of reference genes found in all nucleated cells. Repertoire TCRs were annotated as SARS-CoV-2-specific by exact matching of V gene, CDR3 amino acid sequence and J gene to a known reactive TCR set. The reference SARS-CoV-2 TCR set was obtained from MIRA and was filtered for enrichment in COVID-19-positive ImmuneCODE repertoires, whereby public or cross-reactive TCRs were removed. Using the MIRA antigens, annotated TCRs were further analysed by specific ORF or by position within an ORF. Breadth was defined as annotated unique rearrangements over total unique productive rearrangements; depth was the summed frequency of those rearrangements. TCR breadth was compared between groups using two-sided Wilcoxon rank-sum tests. TCRdb holds this immuneACCESS table with in-frame rearrangements only. Some clones are missing; in checked studies, unresolved V genes explain under half, and the rest has no known cause. V and J calls plus clone size are reproduced from that table; the DNA served to infer D and trimming. This sample is represented by roughly 500,000 clones; 89% of them were singletons. The ten largest account for approximately 2.5% of the sample.

This record belongs to a study of Ad26.COV2.S vaccination and SARS-CoV-2 variants (dated by TCRdb to the early 2020s). For the wider study: Vaccine-arm donors were drawn from COV1001, a multicentre, randomized, double-blind, placebo-controlled phase I-IIa trial of Ad26.COV2.S in healthy adults. Dosing of Ad26.COV2.S was intramuscular, at either 5x10^10 or 1x10^11 viral particles, delivered as one shot or as two shots spaced 56 days apart. Sequencing of the TCRbeta repertoire served to evaluate the specificity and breadth of SARS-CoV-2-reactive T cell receptors following Ad26.COV2.S vaccination. A total of 32 samples were included in the TCR-sequenced set, comprising roughly 19 Ad26.COV2.S vaccine recipients, 5 placebo recipients and 8 SARS-CoV-2 convalescent individuals. Trial participants were randomized into five groups of five: low-dose or high-dose Ad26.COV2.S given once or twice, or placebo on both occasions. Blinding of investigators to trial group allocation was maintained during experiments and outcome assessment. Results and caveats for the whole study, not just this receptor: Spike-specific TCR breadth was higher in Ad26.COV2.S recipients than in placebo recipients (P = 0.0014). According to the authors, total T cell responses may have been underestimated by the TCR breadth and depth analyses. The study was not powered to compare responses between vaccine doses or regimens. Vaccine and placebo recipients had similar non-spike TCR breadth, a finding consistent with the vaccine containing only spike. Substantial breadth of spike-specific CD8+ and CD4+ T cell responses was reported after vaccination.

Per the publication, the treatment or condition label means: some 20 received Ad26.COV2.S at low or high dose, single or two shots; about five received placebo; per-sample allocation not given. For vaccine and placebo recipients, the sequenced repertoires came from samples collected on day 63 after the first injection. In Cohort 1b, 25 to 30 adults aged 18-55 years were enrolled at a single site in Boston, USA, between 29 July and 7 August 2020. Ad26.COV2.S was a replication-incompetent adenovirus type 26 vector expressing a prefusion-stabilized SARS-CoV-2 spike protein from the original Wuhan strain.

The sequence links TRBV19 to TRBJ1-2, and TRBD1 aligns with 8 junction nucleotides. The sample was peripheral blood, taken in a trial of Ad26.COV2.S vaccine versus placebo. This receptor was identified in a person aged 18-65 years who received the Ad26.COV2.S COVID-19 vaccine or a placebo. The sequence in DNA is TGTGCCAGCTGTGACAGGGGCTATGGCTACACCTTC. Protein translation: CASCDRGYGYTF.